The T cell receptor beta chain described here comes from a study of CD8+ T cells in alopecia areata. RNA was extracted and reverse transcribed into cDNA as the sequencing template. Libraries were prepared by immunoSEQ multiplex PCR; TCRdb keeps only in-frame clonotypes and omits some of them. The sample holds some 170,000 clones; approximately 53% are singletons and the top ten take roughly a tenth. This clone was seen only a few times. The treatment here: oral pan-JAK inhibitor, 5-10 mg twice daily. Germline-derived CDR1 and CDR2 are GTSNPN and SVGIG (reference sequence). This CDR3 region has 16 residues. The junction had 9 bases not matched to a gene; V was cut back by 2 bases and J by 4 bases.

This material consisted of CD8+ T cells sorted from blood, taken at week 24, from a patient treated with tofacitinib. The chain uses TRBV30 and TRBJ2-1, with 9 bases fitting TRBD2. The clonotype comes from a human donor with alopecia areata. The CDR3 nucleotides are TGTGCCTGGAGTTGGGGGAGCGGGGGGAATTACAATGAGCAGTTCTTC. This encodes CAWSWGSGGNYNEQFF. Looking up the rest from reference TRBV30 and TRBJ2-1 gives the full variable domain: SQTIHQWPATLVQPVGSPLSLECTVEGTSNPNLYWYRQAAGRGLQLLFYSVGIGQISSEVPQNLSASRPQDRQFILSSKKLLLSDSGFYLCAWSWGSGGNYNEQFFGPGTRLTVL.